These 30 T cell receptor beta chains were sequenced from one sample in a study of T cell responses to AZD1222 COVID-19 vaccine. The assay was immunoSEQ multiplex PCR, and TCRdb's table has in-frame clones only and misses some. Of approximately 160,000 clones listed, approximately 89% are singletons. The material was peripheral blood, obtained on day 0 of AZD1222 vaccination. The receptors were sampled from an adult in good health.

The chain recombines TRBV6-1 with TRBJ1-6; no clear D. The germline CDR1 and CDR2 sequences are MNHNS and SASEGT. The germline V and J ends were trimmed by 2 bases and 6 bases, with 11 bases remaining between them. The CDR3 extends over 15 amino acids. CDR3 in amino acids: CASSEKLWGNSPLHF. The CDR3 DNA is TGTGCCAGCAGTGAAAAGCTGTGGGGTAATTCACCCCTCCACTTT.

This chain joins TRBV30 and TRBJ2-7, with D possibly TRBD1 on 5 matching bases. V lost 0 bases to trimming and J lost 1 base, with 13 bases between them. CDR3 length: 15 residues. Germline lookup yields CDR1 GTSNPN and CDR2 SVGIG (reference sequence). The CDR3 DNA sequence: TGTGCCTGGAGTGTTGCGGCCAAGGGGTCCTACGAGCAGTACTTC. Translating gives CAWSVAAKGSYEQYF.

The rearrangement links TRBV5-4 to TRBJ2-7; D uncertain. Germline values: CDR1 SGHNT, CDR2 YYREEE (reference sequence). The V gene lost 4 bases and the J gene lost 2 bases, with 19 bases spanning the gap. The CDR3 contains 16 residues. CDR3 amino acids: CASSPLGGAQTYEQYF. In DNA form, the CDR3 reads TGTGCCAGCAGCCCGTTGGGTGGCGCCCAAACCTACGAGCAGTACTTC.

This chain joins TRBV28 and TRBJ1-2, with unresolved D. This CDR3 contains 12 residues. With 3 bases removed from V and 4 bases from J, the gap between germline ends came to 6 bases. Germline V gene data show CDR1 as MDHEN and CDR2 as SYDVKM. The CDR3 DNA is TGTGCCAGCAGTTTGCCAGTCTATGGCTACACCTTC. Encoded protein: CASSLPVYGYTF.

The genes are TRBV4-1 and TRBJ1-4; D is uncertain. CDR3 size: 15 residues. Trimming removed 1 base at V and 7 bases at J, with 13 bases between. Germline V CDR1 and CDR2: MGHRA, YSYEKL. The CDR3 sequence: CASSQVHGPSEKLFF. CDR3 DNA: TGCGCCAGCAGCCAAGTCCATGGCCCTTCTGAAAAACTGTTTTTT.

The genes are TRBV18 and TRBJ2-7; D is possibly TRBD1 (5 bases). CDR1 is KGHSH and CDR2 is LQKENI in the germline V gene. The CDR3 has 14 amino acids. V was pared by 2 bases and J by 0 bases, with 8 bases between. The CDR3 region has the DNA TGTGCCAGCTCACCAGTGGGGCACTCCTACGAGCAGTACTTC. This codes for CASSPVGHSYEQYF.

In DNA form, the CDR3 reads TGTGCCAGCAGCTTGGGGGGAGGGCCAGGGTACGAGCAGTACTTC. Protein: CASSLGGGPGYEQYF. The rearrangement joins TRBV7-2 to TRBJ2-7; 7 positions match TRBD2. The germline gives CDR1 SGHTA, CDR2 FQGNSA. V lost 3 bases, J lost 4 bases, and 9 bases stayed unmatched. The CDR3 runs 15 residues.

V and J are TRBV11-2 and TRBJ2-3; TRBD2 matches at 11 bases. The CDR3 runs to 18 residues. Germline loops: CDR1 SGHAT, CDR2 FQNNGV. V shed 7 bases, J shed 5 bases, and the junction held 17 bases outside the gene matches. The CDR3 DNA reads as TGTGCCAGCAACACTTACCGCGTTAGCGGGAGGGCTGGAGATACGCAGTATTTT. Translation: CASNTYRVSGRAGDTQYF.

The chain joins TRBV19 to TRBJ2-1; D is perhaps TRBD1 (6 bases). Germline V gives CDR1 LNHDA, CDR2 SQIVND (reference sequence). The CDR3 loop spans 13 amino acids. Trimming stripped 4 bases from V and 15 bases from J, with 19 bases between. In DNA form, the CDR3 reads TGTGCCAGTAGTAACCTGGGGGCTCTGGCATGGTTCTTC. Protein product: CASSNLGALAWFF.

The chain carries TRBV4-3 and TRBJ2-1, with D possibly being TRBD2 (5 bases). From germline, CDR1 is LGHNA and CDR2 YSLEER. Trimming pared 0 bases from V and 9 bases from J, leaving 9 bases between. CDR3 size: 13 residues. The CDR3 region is CASSQDSLAEQFF. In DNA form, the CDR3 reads TGCGCCAGCAGCCAAGATAGCCTAGCTGAGCAGTTCTTC.

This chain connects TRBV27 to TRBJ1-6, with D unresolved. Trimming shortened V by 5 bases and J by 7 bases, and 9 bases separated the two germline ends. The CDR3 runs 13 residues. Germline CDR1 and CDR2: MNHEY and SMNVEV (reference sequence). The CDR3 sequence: CASSPYRNSPLHF. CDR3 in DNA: TGTGCCAGCAGTCCGTATCGCAATTCACCCCTCCACTTT.

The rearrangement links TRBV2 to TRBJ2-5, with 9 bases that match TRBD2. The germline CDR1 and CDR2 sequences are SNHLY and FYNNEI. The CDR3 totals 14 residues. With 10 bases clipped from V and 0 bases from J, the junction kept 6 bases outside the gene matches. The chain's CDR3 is CATRLAAYQETQYF. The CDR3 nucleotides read TGTGCCACCAGACTAGCGGCGTACCAAGAGACCCAGTACTTC.

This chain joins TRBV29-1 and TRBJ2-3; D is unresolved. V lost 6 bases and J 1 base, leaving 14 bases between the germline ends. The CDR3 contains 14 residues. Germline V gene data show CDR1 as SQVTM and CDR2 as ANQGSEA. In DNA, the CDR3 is TGCAGCGTAGAGTACCTTCGGGGCACAGATACGCAGTATTTT. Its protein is CSVEYLRGTDTQYF.

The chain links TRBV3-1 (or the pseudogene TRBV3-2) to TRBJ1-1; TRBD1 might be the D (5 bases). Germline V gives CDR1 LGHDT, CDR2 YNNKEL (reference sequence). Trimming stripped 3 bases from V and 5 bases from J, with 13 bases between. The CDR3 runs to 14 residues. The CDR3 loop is CASSQVGGGTEAFF. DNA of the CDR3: TGTGCCAGCAGCCAGGTGGGGGGGGGAACTGAAGCTTTCTTT.

Written as DNA, the CDR3 is TGTGCCAGCTCCTTGAACCAGGTGACGAACTATGGCTACACCTTC. Translated, it gives CASSLNQVTNYGYTF. This chain connects TRBV6-5 to TRBJ1-2, with unresolved D. CDR1 MNHEY and CDR2 SVGAGI come from the germline V gene. This CDR3 spans 15 amino acids. V lost 8 bases and J 2 bases, leaving 18 bases between the germline ends.

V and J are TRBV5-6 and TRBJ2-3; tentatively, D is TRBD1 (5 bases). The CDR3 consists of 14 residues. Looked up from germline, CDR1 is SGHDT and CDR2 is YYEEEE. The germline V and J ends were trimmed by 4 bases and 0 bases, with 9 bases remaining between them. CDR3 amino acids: CASSPSGSTDTQYF. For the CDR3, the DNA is TGTGCCAGCAGCCCCTCAGGGAGCACAGATACGCAGTATTTT.

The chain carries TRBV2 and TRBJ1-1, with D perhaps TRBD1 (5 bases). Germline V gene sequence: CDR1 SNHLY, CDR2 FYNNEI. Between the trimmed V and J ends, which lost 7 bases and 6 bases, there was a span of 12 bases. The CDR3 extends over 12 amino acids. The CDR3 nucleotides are TGTGCCAGCAAAACCGACAGCCCTGAAGCTTTCTTT. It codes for CASKTDSPEAFF.

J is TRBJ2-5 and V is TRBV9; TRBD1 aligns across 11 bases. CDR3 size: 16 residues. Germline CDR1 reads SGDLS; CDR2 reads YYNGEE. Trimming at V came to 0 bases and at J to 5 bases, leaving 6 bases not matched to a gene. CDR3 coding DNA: TGTGCCAGCAGCGTAGGGACAGGGGGCGCGGTGGAGACCCAGTACTTC. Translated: CASSVGTGGAVETQYF.

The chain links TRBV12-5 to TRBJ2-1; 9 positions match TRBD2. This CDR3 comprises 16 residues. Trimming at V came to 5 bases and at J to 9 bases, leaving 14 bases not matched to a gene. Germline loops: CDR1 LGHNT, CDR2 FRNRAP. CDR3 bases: TGTGCTAGTGGTCCGGCGGCTAGCGGGACCCAAGGTGAGCAGTTCTTC. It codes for CASGPAASGTQGEQFF.

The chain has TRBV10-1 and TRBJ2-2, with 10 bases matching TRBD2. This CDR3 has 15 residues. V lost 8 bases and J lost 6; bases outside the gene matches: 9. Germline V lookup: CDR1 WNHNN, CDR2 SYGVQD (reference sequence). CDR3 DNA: TGCGCCAGCTCCAAAGCGGGAGGGCCCCCCGGGGAGCTGTTTTTT. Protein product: CASSKAGGPPGELFF.

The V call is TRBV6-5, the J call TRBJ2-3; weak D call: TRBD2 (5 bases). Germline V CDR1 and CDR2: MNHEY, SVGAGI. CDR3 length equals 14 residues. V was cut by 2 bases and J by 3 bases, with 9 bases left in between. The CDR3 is CASSYTIATDTQYF. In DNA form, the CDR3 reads TGTGCCAGCAGTTACACAATAGCGACAGATACGCAGTATTTT.

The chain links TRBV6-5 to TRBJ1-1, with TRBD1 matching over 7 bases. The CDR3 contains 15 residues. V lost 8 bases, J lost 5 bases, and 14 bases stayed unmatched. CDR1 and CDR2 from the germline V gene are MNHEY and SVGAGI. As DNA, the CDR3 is TGTGCCAGCGTGATGGTAGGGGGCGCGGGAACTGAAGCTTTCTTT. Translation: CASVMVGGAGTEAFF.

The CDR3 DNA reads TGTGCCAGCAGTTACCTACCTAGGGCCGAGCAGTACTTC. Translation gives CASSYLPRAEQYF. This chain connects TRBV6-6 to TRBJ2-7; no reliable D call. The CDR3 contains 13 residues. V lost 2 bases to trimming and J lost 6 bases, with 11 bases between them. Germline CDR1 MNHNY, CDR2 SVGAGI (reference sequence).

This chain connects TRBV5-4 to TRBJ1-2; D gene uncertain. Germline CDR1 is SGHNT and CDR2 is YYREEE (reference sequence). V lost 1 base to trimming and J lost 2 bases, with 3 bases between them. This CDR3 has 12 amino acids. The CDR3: CASSLLNYGYTF. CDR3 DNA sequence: TGTGCCAGCAGCTTGTTGAACTATGGCTACACCTTC. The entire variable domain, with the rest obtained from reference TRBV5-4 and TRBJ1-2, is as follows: ETGVTQSPTHLIKTRGQQVTLRCSSQSGHNTVSWYQQALGQGPQFIFQYYREEENGRGNFPPRFSGLQFPNYSSELNVNALELDDSALYLCASSLLNYGYTFGSGTRLTVV.

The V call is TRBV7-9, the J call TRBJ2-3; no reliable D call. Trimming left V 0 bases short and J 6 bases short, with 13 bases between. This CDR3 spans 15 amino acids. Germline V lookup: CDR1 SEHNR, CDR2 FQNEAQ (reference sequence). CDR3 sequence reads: CASSLALWLGDTQYF. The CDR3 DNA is TGTGCCAGCAGCTTAGCGCTTTGGCTGGGGGATACGCAGTATTTT.

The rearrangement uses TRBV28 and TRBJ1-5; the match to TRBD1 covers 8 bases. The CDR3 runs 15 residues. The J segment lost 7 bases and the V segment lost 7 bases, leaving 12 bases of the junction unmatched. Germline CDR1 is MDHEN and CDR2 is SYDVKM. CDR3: CASTRGQGAWQPQHF. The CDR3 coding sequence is TGTGCCAGCACCCGGGGTCAGGGGGCCTGGCAGCCCCAGCATTTT.

This CDR3 reads CASSLAGGIYEQYF. DNA of the CDR3: TGTGCCAGTTCGCTAGCGGGAGGAATCTACGAGCAGTACTTC. V is TRBV19 and J is TRBJ2-7; TRBD2 matches 11 bases. CDR1 is LNHDA, CDR2 SQIVND, per germline (reference sequence). V lost 8 bases and J lost 3; bases outside the gene matches: 6. This CDR3 spans 14 amino acids.

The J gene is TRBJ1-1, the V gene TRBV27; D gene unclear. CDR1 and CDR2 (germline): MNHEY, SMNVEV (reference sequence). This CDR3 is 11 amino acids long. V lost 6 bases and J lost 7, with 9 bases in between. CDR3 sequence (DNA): TGTGCCAGCAGCCTAGGAAGTGAAGCTTTCTTT. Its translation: CASSLGSEAFF.

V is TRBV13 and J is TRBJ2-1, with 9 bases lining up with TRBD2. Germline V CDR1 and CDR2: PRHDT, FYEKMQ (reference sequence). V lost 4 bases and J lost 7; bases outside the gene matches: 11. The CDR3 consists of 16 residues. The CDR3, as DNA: TGTGCCAGCAGCTCTAGCGGGAAGGTAATAAGGAATGAGCAGTTCTTC. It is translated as CASSSSGKVIRNEQFF.

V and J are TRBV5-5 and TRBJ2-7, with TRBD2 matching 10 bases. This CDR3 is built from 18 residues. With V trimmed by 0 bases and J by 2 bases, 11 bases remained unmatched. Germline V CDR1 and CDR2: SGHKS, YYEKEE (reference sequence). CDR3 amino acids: CASSLALQLAGYTYEQYF. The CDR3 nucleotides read TGTGCCAGCAGCTTGGCCCTCCAACTAGCGGGGTATACCTACGAGCAGTACTTC.